Listed below are T cell receptor beta chains from one sample, sequenced in a study of Graves' ophthalmopathy and Graves' hyperthyroidism. One entry per CDR3 protein, called by TCRdb with MiXCR from the multiplex PCR reads. The sample lists fewer than 650,000 distinct CDR3 sequences; about 20% were seen once. The source material was peripheral blood. The receptor set was obtained from a woman in her late teens or twenties with stable Graves' hyperthyroidism. Some clones in this sample may be carry-over from other donors' samples. Each CDR3 is given with its conserved first and last residue. Each record gives: D gene, J gene, V gene, clone size, CDR3 protein, CDR3 DNA. The D gene is left open where the match is weak. Size is stated for part of the rows, as once, few or many counts, or as a class when the clone is expanded.

NA	TRBJ2-7	TRBV25-1	many	CASSGQDLYEQYF	TGTGCCAGCAGTGGTCAGGACCTCTACGAGCAGTACTTC
TRBD1	TRBJ1-2	TRBV12-3/TRBV12-4	NA	CASSLSDRGFGYTF	TGTGCCAGCAGTTTATCGGACAGGGGATTTGGCTACACCTTC
TRBD1	TRBJ2-5	TRBV12-3/TRBV12-4	NA	CASTLQGAETQYF	TGTGCCAGCACCCTACAGGGGGCAGAGACCCAGTACTTC
TRBD1	TRBJ1-5	TRBV6-1	many	CASSEPTGGGNQPQHF	TGTGCCAGCAGTGAACCCACAGGGGGCGGTAATCAGCCCCAGCATTTT
NA	TRBJ2-7	TRBV6-2/TRBV6-3	NA	CASSPHRNVWARSSYEQYF	TGTGCCAGCAGCCCCCATAGGAACGTCTGGGCTCGGAGCTCCTACGAGCAGTACTTC
NA	TRBJ1-1	TRBV12-3/TRBV12-4	NA	CASSPPPANTEAFF	TGTGCCAGCAGTCCCCCCCCCGCGAACACTGAAGCTTTCTTT
NA	TRBJ2-2	TRBV11-3	NA	CASSFGVSGELFF	TGTGCCAGCAGCTTTGGAGTTTCCGGGGAGCTGTTTTTT
NA	TRBJ1-2	TRBV3-1	NA	CASSQGAGADYGYTF	TGTGCCAGCAGCCAAGGAGCAGGAGCGGACTATGGCTACACCTTC
NA	TRBJ2-6	TRBV12-3/TRBV12-4	many	CASSLSAGNSGANVLTF	TGTGCCAGCAGTTTATCAGCGGGTAACTCTGGGGCCAACGTCCTGACTTTC
NA	TRBJ1-5	TRBV4-1	many	CASSQPNQPQHF	TGCGCCAGCAGCCAACCCAATCAGCCCCAGCATTTT
NA	TRBJ2-5	TRBV2	NA	CASCRQVRGKTQYF	TGTGCCAGCTGCAGACAGGTTAGGGGGAAGACCCAGTACTTC
NA	TRBJ1-1	TRBV5-1	few	CASSLGRGAAEAFF	TGCGCCAGCAGCCTGGGACGGGGGGCCGCTGAAGCTTTCTTT
TRBD2	TRBJ2-5	TRBV6-1	NA	CATRGGGLRETQYF	TGTGCCACACGGGGGGGCGGGCTGCGAGAGACCCAGTACTTC
NA	TRBJ2-7	TRBV5-1	many	CASSSTTAFYEQYF	TGCGCCAGCAGCTCCACGACAGCGTTCTACGAGCAGTACTTC
NA	TRBJ2-5	TRBV7-2	many	CASSLGGVYQETQYF	TGTGCCAGCAGCTTAGGGGGGGTTTACCAAGAGACCCAGTACTTC
NA	TRBJ2-7	TRBV27	NA	CASSPKERGYTYEQYF	TGTGCCAGCAGCCCAAAGGAACGGGGATATACCTACGAGCAGTACTTC
TRBD1	TRBJ2-5	TRBV12-3/TRBV12-4	many	CASTYTTGTGEETQYF	TGTGCCAGCACTTACACGACCGGGACAGGGGAAGAGACCCAGTACTTC
TRBD2	TRBJ2-7	TRBV11-1	NA	CASSLAHVTSGRQYTYEQYF	TGTGCCAGCAGCTTAGCGCATGTGACTAGCGGGAGGCAATACACCTACGAGCAGTACTTC
TRBD1	TRBJ1-2	TRBV28	NA	CASSLGGGGAGYGYTF	TGTGCCAGCAGTTTAGGGGGAGGGGGCGCAGGCTATGGCTACACCTTC
NA	TRBJ1-1	TRBV29-1	NA	CSVADPAFF	TGCAGCGTTGCCGACCCAGCTTTCTTT
NA	TRBJ1-1	TRBV6-2/TRBV6-3	NA	CASSYSWLVGEAFF	TGTGCCAGCAGTTACTCGTGGTTGGTCGGTGAAGCTTTCTTT
NA	TRBJ1-2	TRBV12-3/TRBV12-4	many	CASSTGQWNYGYTF	TGTGCCAGCAGTACCGGGCAGTGGAACTATGGCTACACCTTC
NA	TRBJ2-7	TRBV10-3	many	CATFGDPYEQYF	TGTGCCACGTTCGGGGACCCCTACGAGCAGTACTTC
TRBD1	TRBJ2-5	TRBV9	few	CASSRTGWVQETQYF	TGTGCCAGCAGCCGGACAGGTTGGGTCCAAGAGACCCAGTACTTC
NA	TRBJ1-6	TRBV12-3/TRBV12-4	NA	CASSSTGFSYNSPLHF	TGTGCCAGCAGTTCTACAGGCTTCTCCTATAATTCACCCCTCCACTTT
NA	TRBJ2-7	TRBV2	NA	CASGLIRNYEQYF	TGTGCCAGCGGTCTTATCAGGAATTACGAGCAGTACTTC
NA	TRBJ1-3	TRBV28	NA	CASSSTGYSGNAIYF	TGTGCCAGCAGTTCGACGGGATACTCTGGAAACGCCATATATTTT
TRBD1	TRBJ1-1	TRBV2	many	CASSEFSTGDGAEAFF	TGTGCCAGCAGTGAATTTTCCACAGGGGATGGGGCTGAAGCTTTCTTT
TRBD2	TRBJ2-7	TRBV28	few	CASSLYLSGSVTYEQYF	TGTGCCAGCAGTTTATACCTTAGCGGGAGTGTTACCTACGAGCAGTACTTC
NA	TRBJ2-7	TRBV5-1	few	CASSIDTRANEQYF	TGCGCCAGCAGCATAGATACAAGAGCAAACGAGCAGTACTTC
NA	TRBJ1-1	TRBV5-1	many	CASSLWTANTEAFF	TGCGCCAGCAGCTTGTGGACAGCGAACACTGAAGCTTTCTTT
TRBD1	TRBJ1-5	TRBV12-3/TRBV12-4	many	CASGDRGSQPQHF	TGTGCCAGCGGGGACAGGGGTTCGCAGCCCCAGCATTTT
TRBD2	TRBJ2-7	TRBV4-1	many	CASSQDWPGTTYEQYF	TGCGCCAGCAGCCAAGATTGGCCCGGGACTACCTACGAGCAGTACTTC
TRBD2	TRBJ2-7	TRBV20-1	many	CSARAPGPGLAGGYEQYF	TGCAGTGCTAGAGCTCCCGGCCCAGGACTCGCGGGAGGCTACGAGCAGTACTTC
NA	TRBJ1-5	TRBV20-1	few	CSATGFNQPQHF	TGCAGTGCTACAGGTTTCAATCAGCCCCAGCATTTT
NA	TRBJ2-7	TRBV30	once	CAWSGAFEQYF	TGTGCCTGGAGTGGGGCATTCGAGCAGTACTTC
NA	TRBJ1-5	TRBV19	many	CASSRDFQPQHF	TGTGCCAGTAGTAGGGATTTTCAGCCCCAGCATTTT
TRBD1	TRBJ1-2	TRBV30	NA	CASFRDRGGYTF	TGTGCCAGCTTCCGGGACAGGGGTGGCTACACCTTC
TRBD1	TRBJ2-7	TRBV28	many	CASCSGGYYEQYF	TGTGCCAGCTGCTCAGGGGGTTACTACGAGCAGTACTTC
NA	TRBJ1-5	TRBV4-1	many	CASSHRDGDQPQHF	TGCGCCAGCAGCCATCGGGACGGTGATCAGCCCCAGCATTTT
TRBD1	TRBJ1-2	TRBV12-3/TRBV12-4	many	CASSLDRGRSGYTF	TGTGCCAGCAGTCTCGACAGGGGTCGATCCGGCTACACCTTC
NA	TRBJ1-3	TRBV27	few	CASSHGGWGNTIYF	TGTGCCAGCAGCCACGGGGGTTGGGGAAACACCATATATTTT
NA	TRBJ2-2	TRBV20-1	few	CSAPPGKNTGELFF	TGCAGTGCTCCCCCGGGAAAAAACACCGGGGAGCTGTTTTTT
TRBD2	TRBJ2-5	TRBV10-3	many	CAISETRTSPQETQYF	TGTGCCATCAGTGAGACGAGGACTAGCCCCCAAGAGACCCAGTACTTC
NA	TRBJ1-6	TRBV6-5	many	CASSYNQPGRSSYNSPLHF	TGTGCCAGCAGTTACAACCAGCCGGGACGGAGCTCCTATAATTCACCCCTCCACTTT
NA	TRBJ2-2	TRBV9	NA	CASSPKGANTGELFF	TGTGCCAGCAGCCCGAAAGGCGCGAACACCGGGGAGCTGTTTTTT
NA	TRBJ2-2	TRBV6-1	many	CASRENTGELFF	TGTGCCAGCAGGGAGAACACCGGGGAGCTGTTTTTT
TRBD1	TRBJ1-1	TRBV11-2	NA	CASSIRTGDMNTEAFF	TGTGCCAGCAGCATCCGGACAGGAGATATGAACACTGAAGCTTTCTTT
NA	TRBJ2-5	TRBV29-1	few	CSSRGGGVQETQYF	TGCAGCAGCCGTGGCGGAGGGGTACAAGAGACCCAGTACTTC
TRBD1	TRBJ1-1	TRBV19	many	CASSGDRANTEAFF	TGTGCCAGTAGTGGGGACAGGGCGAACACTGAAGCTTTCTTT
NA	TRBJ1-5	TRBV20-1	NA	CSAGGQFQPQHF	TGCAGTGCGGGAGGACAGTTTCAGCCCCAGCATTTT
NA	TRBJ1-2	TRBV7-3	many	CASSSSTTENYGYTF	TGTGCCAGCAGCTCCTCCACGACGGAAAACTATGGCTACACCTTC
TRBD2	TRBJ2-3	TRBV28	NA	CASSLGLAGALTDTQYF	TGTGCCAGCAGTCTCGGACTAGCGGGAGCCCTCACAGATACGCAGTATTTT
NA	TRBJ2-7	TRBV6-4	NA	CASTQPNSHEQYF	TGTGCCAGCACGCAACCCAACAGCCACGAGCAGTACTTC